Listed below are T cell receptor beta chains from one sample, sequenced in a study of beta chain features in type 1 diabetes. The data were produced by immunoSEQ multiplex PCR, yet TCRdb's version contains in-frame clones alone and is incomplete. The profile shows around 240,000 clones, 9.6% of them singletons. The sample consisted of naive CD4+ T cells from blood. The receptors originated from a young woman in good health. Both conserved end residues are part of each CDR3. Fields, in order: J gene, D gene, clone size, V gene, CDR3 protein, CDR3 DNA. D genes are given only for firm matches. For some rows the clone size is stated as once, few or many, or as a class when expanded; others skip it.

>TRBJ1-5|TRBD1|.|TRBV5-6
CASSARQGPRDQPQHF
TGTGCCAGCAGCGCCCGACAGGGGCCGAGAGATCAGCCCCAGCATTTT
>TRBJ2-1|.|.|TRBV18
CASSPMTQQGNEQFF
TGTGCCAGCTCACCGATGACCCAACAGGGCAATGAGCAGTTCTTC
>TRBJ2-4|.|.|TRBV21-1
CASRRTGTSGAKNIQYF
TGTGCCAGCAGACGGACAGGGACTAGCGGGGCCAAAAACATTCAGTACTTC
>TRBJ2-7|.|few|TRBV11-2
CASHPLSTRGYEQYF
TGTGCCAGCCATCCCCTATCGACCAGGGGCTACGAGCAGTACTTC
>TRBJ2-3|TRBD1|.|TRBV7-3
CASSLTGQGTDTQYF
TGTGCCAGCAGCTTAACGGGACAGGGTACAGATACGCAGTATTTT
>TRBJ2-3|TRBD2|.|TRBV6-1
CASRNEREVTDTQYF
TGTGCCAGCAGGAATGAGCGGGAGGTCACAGATACGCAGTATTTT
>TRBJ1-3|.|.|TRBV27
CASSSLEGPGNTIYF
TGTGCCAGCAGCTCTTTGGAGGGCCCTGGAAACACCATATATTTT
>TRBJ2-7|TRBD1|few|TRBV11-2
CASSLGDSGTYEQYF
TGTGCCAGCAGCTTAGGGGACAGCGGAACCTACGAGCAGTACTTC
>TRBJ2-7|.|many|TRBV4-1
CASSQGATWRGEQYF
TGCGCCAGCAGCCAAGGTGCGACTTGGAGGGGCGAGCAGTACTTC
>TRBJ2-1|.|.|TRBV11-1
CASSPGGRNEQFF
TGTGCCAGCAGCCCAGGCGGGCGGAATGAGCAGTTCTTC
>TRBJ1-1|.|.|TRBV10-3
CAICPAATNTEAFF
TGTGCCATCTGTCCAGCGGCTACAAACACTGAAGCTTTCTTT
>TRBJ2-4|TRBD1|.|TRBV7-9
CASSLTLQGKGKNIQYF
TGTGCCAGCAGCTTAACCCTACAGGGGAAGGGGAAAAACATTCAGTACTTC
>TRBJ1-1|.|few|TRBV20-1
CSARSLTEAFF
TGCAGTGCTAGATCGTTGACTGAAGCTTTCTTT
>TRBJ2-5|.|few|TRBV29-1
CSVEVGAGEQYF
TGCAGCGTTGAAGTGGGGGCGGGGGAGCAGTACTTC
>TRBJ1-1|.|.|TRBV6-1
CASSTGQAFF
TGTGCCAGCAGTACGGGTCAAGCTTTCTTT
>TRBJ2-5|TRBD1|few|TRBV4-1
CASSQEGTGWLRETQYF
TGCGCCAGCAGCCAAGAAGGGACAGGGTGGTTAAGGGAGACCCAGTACTTC
>TRBJ1-5|.|few|TRBV6-5
CASSRGTQHF
TGTGCCAGCAGCCGGGGGACTCAGCATTTT
>TRBJ1-1|TRBD1|.|TRBV7-9
CASSSGQAWTEAFF
TGTGCCAGCAGCTCGGGACAGGCGTGGACGGAAGCTTTCTTT
>TRBJ1-4|.|few|TRBV15
CATSRDRGQGKLFF
TGTGCCACCAGCAGAGATCGGGGACAAGGAAAACTGTTTTTT
>TRBJ2-3|TRBD2|few|TRBV30
CAWSVLELAGNPDTQYF
TGTGCCTGGAGTGTACTGGAGCTAGCGGGGAACCCAGATACGCAGTATTTT
>TRBJ2-1|TRBD1|.|TRBV5-4
CASSALGQGAGNEQFF
TGTGCCAGCAGCGCACTCGGACAGGGGGCGGGCAATGAGCAGTTCTTC
>TRBJ1-3|.|.|TRBV6-1
CASSEQGGNTIYF
TGTGCCAGCAGTGAACAGGGTGGAAACACCATATATTTT
>TRBJ2-4|.|many|TRBV5-6
CASSLVNGGNIQYF
TGTGCCAGCAGCTTGGTCAACGGAGGAAACATTCAGTACTTC
>TRBJ2-3|.|.|TRBV5-6
CASSLAASGTDTQYF
TGTGCCAGCAGCTTGGCCGCTAGCGGCACAGATACGCAGTATTTT
>TRBJ2-7|.|.|TRBV21-1
CASLAYEQYF
TGTGCCAGCCTTGCCTACGAGCAGTACTTC
>TRBJ2-7|TRBD1|.|TRBV11-2
CASSGDQTGGEQYF
TGTGCCAGCAGCGGAGACCAGACAGGGGGGGAGCAGTACTTC
>TRBJ1-1|.|.|TRBV10-3
CAISEDRRGAFF
TGTGCCATCAGTGAGGACCGAAGGGGTGCTTTCTTT
>TRBJ2-1|.|.|TRBV15
CATSRDPAGQFF
TGTGCCACCAGCAGAGATCCTGCGGGGCAGTTCTTC
>TRBJ2-3|.|few|TRBV5-1
CASSLGDSNTDTQYF
TGCGCCAGCAGCTTAGGGGACTCAAACACAGATACGCAGTATTTT
>TRBJ2-1|.|.|TRBV5-1
CASSLRPRGGIPSSYNEQFF
TGCGCCAGCAGCTTGCGACCCCGAGGAGGGATTCCGAGCTCCTACAATGAGCAGTTCTTC
>TRBJ2-7|.|few|TRBV5-1
CASSLAGGEQYF
TGCGCCAGCAGCTTGGCAGGAGGCGAGCAGTACTTC
>TRBJ2-3|.|few|TRBV2
CASKAGDYTDTQYF
TGTGCCAGCAAGGCAGGGGACTACACAGATACGCAGTATTTT
>TRBJ2-7|.|.|TRBV30
CALLGWARLPYEQYF
TGTGCCTTGTTAGGATGGGCACGGTTGCCCTACGAGCAGTACTTC
>TRBJ2-7|.|few|TRBV4-2
CASSQRTEAYEQYF
TGTGCCAGCAGTCAAAGGACAGAAGCCTACGAGCAGTACTTC
>TRBJ2-3|.|few|TRBV5-1
CASSLPDQLGGTQYF
TGCGCCAGCAGCTTACCAGATCAATTGGGGGGTACGCAGTATTTT
>TRBJ2-3|TRBD2|.|TRBV7-3
CASSPRHQGLAEGTDTQYF
TGTGCCAGCAGCCCACGACACCAAGGACTAGCGGAGGGCACAGATACGCAGTATTTT
>TRBJ1-1|TRBD1|.|TRBV27
CASSRDRALTFF
TGTGCCAGCAGTCGAGACAGGGCACTCACTTTCTTT
>TRBJ2-7|.|.|TRBV6-6
CASSYSTDSYEQYF
TGTGCCAGCAGTTACTCGACAGATTCCTACGAGCAGTACTTC
>TRBJ1-1|.|.|TRBV5-4
CASSRDRDSEAFF
TGTGCCAGCAGCCGCGACAGAGACTCTGAAGCTTTCTTT
>TRBJ2-1|.|.|TRBV25-1
CASSSGPTGGPRDHEQFF
TGTGCCAGCAGTTCGGGCCCTACGGGGGGCCCACGAGATCATGAGCAGTTCTTC
>TRBJ1-2|.|few|TRBV4-1
CASSQDSIGKTGGYTF
TGCGCCAGCAGCCAAGACTCCATCGGGAAAACGGGTGGCTACACCTTC
>TRBJ2-1|.|few|TRBV10-2
CASSVATGGEQFF
TGCGCCAGCAGTGTTGCGACTGGAGGTGAGCAGTTCTTC
>TRBJ1-6|TRBD1|.|TRBV5-1
CASSRDRVLHSPLHF
TGCGCCAGCAGCCGGGACAGGGTTTTGCATTCACCCCTCCACTTT
>TRBJ1-1|.|.|TRBV18
CASSPAGGNTEAFF
TGTGCCAGCTCACCGGCAGGTGGGAACACTGAAGCTTTCTTT
>TRBJ1-1|.|.|TRBV19
CASSILTPTGGLGTEAFF
TGTGCCAGTAGTATTCTCACCCCGACGGGGGGCCTGGGCACTGAAGCTTTCTTT
>TRBJ2-1|TRBD1|.|TRBV29-1
CSVVGQGTQGQFF
TGCAGCGTTGTGGGACAGGGGACGCAGGGGCAGTTCTTC
>TRBJ1-5|.|.|TRBV19
CASIKQAVGNQPQHF
TGTGCCAGTATTAAACAGGCAGTCGGCAATCAGCCCCAGCATTTT
>TRBJ2-1|.|few|TRBV18
CASSPRVGAGNEQFF
TGTGCCAGCTCACCAAGAGTTGGGGCGGGAAATGAGCAGTTCTTC
>TRBJ1-6|.|.|TRBV28
CASSWANSPLHF
TGTGCCAGCAGTTGGGCGAATTCACCCCTCCACTTT
>TRBJ1-2|TRBD1|few|TRBV6-1
CASSAGTGASYGYTF
TGTGCCAGCAGTGCCGGGACAGGAGCAAGCTATGGCTACACCTTC
>TRBJ2-7|.|.|TRBV2
CASSVFGREYEQYF
TGTGCCAGCAGTGTGTTCGGGAGAGAATACGAGCAGTACTTC
>TRBJ2-7|TRBD1|.|TRBV5-4
CASSYGTEPVFEQYF
TGTGCCAGCAGCTACGGGACAGAGCCCGTTTTCGAGCAGTACTTC
>TRBJ1-1|.|few|TRBV28
CASSIHTGSTEAFF
TGTGCCAGCAGTATACACACAGGGAGCACTGAAGCTTTCTTT
>TRBJ2-1|TRBD2|.|TRBV19
CASSLRTSTNEQFF
TGTGCCAGTAGTTTGAGGACTAGCACCAATGAGCAGTTCTTC
>TRBJ2-7|TRBD1|.|TRBV6-1
CASSDFWDRGTYEQYF
TGTGCCAGCAGTGATTTCTGGGACAGGGGTACCTACGAGCAGTACTTC